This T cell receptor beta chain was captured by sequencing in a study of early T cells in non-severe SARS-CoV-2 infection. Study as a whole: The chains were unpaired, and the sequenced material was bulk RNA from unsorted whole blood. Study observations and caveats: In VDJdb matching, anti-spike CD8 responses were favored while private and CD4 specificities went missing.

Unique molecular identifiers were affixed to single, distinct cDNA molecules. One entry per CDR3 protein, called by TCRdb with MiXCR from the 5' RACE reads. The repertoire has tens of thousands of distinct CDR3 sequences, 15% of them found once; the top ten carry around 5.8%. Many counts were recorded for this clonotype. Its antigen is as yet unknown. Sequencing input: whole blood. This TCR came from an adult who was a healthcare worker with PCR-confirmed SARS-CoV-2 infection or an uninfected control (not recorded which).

The CDR3 DNA sequence: TGTGCCAGCAAAGAATCACAGGTCTCCGGGGCCAACGTCCTGACTTTC. This encodes CASKESQVSGANVLTF. This chain joins TRBV11-2 and TRBJ2-6; a possible D gene is TRBD1 (5 bases). The CDR3 is made up of 16 amino acids. In germline, CDR1 is SGHAT, CDR2 FQNNGV. V was cut by 7 bases and J by 4 bases, with 17 bases left in between.